A single sample is the source of the 26 T cell receptor beta chains below, sequenced in a study of CD4 T cells in relation to SARS-CoV-2 and coronaviruses. CD4+ T cells from unexposed donors were obtained before the COVID-19 pandemic (2011-2018). This table comes from immunoSEQ multiplex PCR, and its TCRdb copy is limited to in-frame clones, with some not included. This sample yields roughly 61,000 clones, of which more than 80% are seen a single time; 1.1% to 1.5% belongs to the top ten. Input material: memory CD4+ T cells from PBMCs. The receptors derive from a human donor in good health.

The rearrangement links TRBV19 to TRBJ2-7; D gene uncertain. CDR1 and CDR2 (germline): LNHDA, SQIVND (reference sequence). This CDR3 contains 11 residues. The V gene lost 4 bases and the J gene lost 4 bases, with 5 bases spanning the gap. CDR3 nucleotides: TGTGCCAGTAGTAATTTTTACGAGCAGTACTTC. It is translated as CASSNFYEQYF.

V is TRBV6-5 and J is TRBJ2-5, with TRBD1 matching 8 bases. Germline loops: CDR1 MNHEY, CDR2 SVGAGI. V gave up 7 bases and J gave up 1 base; unmatched junction bases: 2. The length of the CDR3 is 13 residues. The chain's CDR3 is CASKTGGQETQYF. The CDR3 DNA is TGTGCCAGCAAAACAGGGGGCCAAGAGACCCAGTACTTC.

With respect to this clone: One junction end does not reproduce the germline sequence, and a read error may be involved. The chain has TRBV5-1 and TRBJ2-7; TRBD1 might be the D (6 bases). Germline assignment: CDR1 SGHRS and CDR2 YFSETQ. This CDR3 contains 13 residues. CDR3: CASSLALGQSNLF. CDR3 in DNA: TGCGCCAGCAGCTTGGCCTTAGGACAGTCGAACCTCTTC.

The table lists this clone with a few counts. The chain couples TRBV27 to TRBJ1-2; tentatively, D is TRBD1 (6 bases). The CDR3 covers 13 residues. In germline, CDR1 is MNHEY, CDR2 SMNVEV (reference sequence). V was shortened by 3 bases and J by 8 bases, with 13 bases between the two germline ends. The CDR3 protein is CASSFSQGGGYTF. The CDR3 DNA sequence: TGTGCCAGCAGTTTCTCACAGGGTGGGGGCTACACCTTC.

The chain links TRBV4-1 to TRBJ1-2; D is perhaps TRBD1 (6 bases). Per the germline V gene, CDR1 is MGHRA and CDR2 is YSYEKL. Trimming removed 1 base from V and 7 bases from J, with 19 bases in between. CDR3 length equals 16 residues. This chain's CDR3 is CASSQVPTGSKAGYTF. CDR3 bases: TGCGCCAGCAGCCAAGTCCCGACAGGTTCCAAGGCTGGCTACACCTTC.

As DNA, the CDR3 is TGTGCCAGCAGCCAAGTCCTAGCAGGGTTCACCGGGGAGCTGTTTTTT. It specifies CASSQVLAGFTGELFF. The chain joins TRBV3-1 (or the pseudogene TRBV3-2) to TRBJ2-2; D might be TRBD1 or TRBD2, each matching 5 bases. The germline CDR1 and CDR2 sequences are LGHDT and YNNKEL (reference sequence). Trimming took off 1 base at V and 4 bases at J, with 13 bases between the two ends. The CDR3 is 16 residues long.

This clone has only a few counts. The chain uses TRBV5-1 and TRBJ2-3; 8 bases fit TRBD2. This CDR3 is built from 16 residues. V was clipped by 7 bases and J by 0 bases; unmatched bases: 10. Germline V gives CDR1 SGHRS, CDR2 YFSETQ. DNA for the CDR3: TGCGCCAGCTCGGGAGCTAGCGGGCTTAGCACAGATACGCAGTATTTT. This sequence encodes CASSGASGLSTDTQYF.

In nucleotides, the CDR3 is TGTGCCAGCAGCTTGGCAGGGCTAGGGGAGACCCAGTACTTC. Translation: CASSLAGLGETQYF. The chain uses TRBV7-2 and TRBJ2-5; D may be TRBD1 (5 bases). Trimming removed 3 bases at V and 5 bases at J, with 13 bases between. The germline V gene has CDR1 SGHTA and CDR2 FQGNSA. There are 14 residues in the CDR3. Using reference TRBV7-2 and TRBJ2-5 for the parts outside the CDR3, the full variable domain is GAGVSQSPSNKVTEKGKDVELRCDPISGHTALYWYRQSLGQGLEFLIYFQGNSAPDKSGLPSDRFSAERTGGSVSTLTIQRTQQEDSAVYLCASSLAGLGETQYFGPGTRLLVL.

This chain uses TRBV9 with TRBJ2-7; D remains ambiguous. Germline CDR1 SGDLS, CDR2 YYNGEE. This CDR3 spans 15 amino acids. V was pared by 0 bases and J by 0 bases, with 10 bases between. The CDR3 DNA is TGTGCCAGCAGCGTAGGAGTCAGGAGCTCCTACGAGCAGTACTTC. It yields the protein CASSVGVRSSYEQYF.

The chain couples TRBV3-1 (or the pseudogene TRBV3-2) to TRBJ1-5; perhaps TRBD1 as D (5 bases). V lost 4 bases to trimming and J lost 1 base, with 11 bases between them. This CDR3 is built from 15 residues. Germline CDR1 and CDR2: LGHDT and YNNKEL (reference sequence). The CDR3 protein is CASSLGRGSNQPQHF. The CDR3 nucleotides read TGTGCCAGCAGCCTCGGACGGGGGAGCAATCAGCCCCAGCATTTT.

The rearrangement links TRBV7-9 to TRBJ2-3; D may match TRBD1 or TRBD2 (6 bases each). The CDR3 runs to 12 residues. In germline, CDR1 is SEHNR, CDR2 FQNEAQ (reference sequence). V shed 5 bases and J shed 6 bases, with 9 bases lying between them. CDR3 residues: CASSPGADTQYF. CDR3 in DNA: TGTGCCAGCAGCCCGGGGGCGGATACGCAGTATTTT.

The chain employs TRBV24-1 and TRBJ2-1; D may correspond to TRBD1 or TRBD2 (5 bases each). The V gene's germline CDR1 is KGHDR and CDR2 SFDVKD. CDR3 length: 15 residues. V gave up 4 bases and J gave up 4 bases, with 13 bases separating them. The CDR3 nucleotides read TGTGCCACCAGTGAACCCGGGACGACATACAATGAGCAGTTCTTC. It specifies CATSEPGTTYNEQFF.

The chain uses TRBV19 and TRBJ2-1, with 13 bases fitting TRBD2. This CDR3 spans 18 amino acids. Trimming cost V 4 bases and J 5 bases; bases outside gene matches: 11. In germline, CDR1 is LNHDA, CDR2 SQIVND (reference sequence). The CDR3 reads CASSTGLAGFLDDNEQFF. The DNA of the CDR3 is TGTGCCAGTAGTACGGGACTAGCGGGATTTCTCGACGACAATGAGCAGTTCTTC.

V is TRBV5-1 and J is TRBJ2-1; D is perhaps TRBD1 (5 bases). Trimming left V 5 bases short and J 5 bases short, with 17 bases between. The CDR3 length is 15 residues. Germline V gene data show CDR1 as SGHRS and CDR2 as YFSETQ. The CDR3 spells CASSFRGPRDNEQFF. CDR3 nucleotide sequence: TGCGCCAGCAGTTTTAGGGGTCCTCGGGACAATGAGCAGTTCTTC.

V usage is TRBV27 and J usage is TRBJ1-2; 9 positions match TRBD1. Germline trimming cut 6 bases from V and 6 bases from J; bases unmatched to any gene: 17. The CDR3 length is 17 residues. Germline CDR1 is MNHEY and CDR2 is SMNVEV (reference sequence). CDR3 in DNA: TGTGCCAGCAGCCTCAACTTTGGGACAGGGAATAGTAATGGCTACACCTTC. The encoded protein is CASSLNFGTGNSNGYTF.

This clone was seen only a few times. The chain links TRBV30 to TRBJ2-7; TRBD2 matches 10 bases. The V gene end was trimmed by 2 bases and the J gene end by 0 bases; junction bases not matched to a gene: 7. The CDR3 spans 16 residues. Germline CDR1 reads GTSNPN; CDR2 reads SVGIG (reference sequence). The CDR3 sequence: CAWSSTSGAVSYEQYF. Here the CDR3 DNA reads TGTGCCTGGAGTTCAACTAGCGGGGCGGTCTCCTACGAGCAGTACTTC.

The J gene is TRBJ2-7, the V gene TRBV7-9, with D possibly called TRBD1 or TRBD2 (6 bases each). This CDR3 has 14 residues. V shed 4 bases and J shed 6 bases, with 16 bases lying between them. Germline V gene lookup returns CDR1 SEHNR and CDR2 FQNEAQ (reference sequence). The CDR3 nucleotides are TGTGCCAGCAGCTCTGGCGGGACACTCTTCGAGCAGTACTTC. Translation: CASSSGGTLFEQYF.

This rearrangement joins TRBV18 to TRBJ1-5, with 9 bases lining up with TRBD1. This CDR3 has 15 residues. V lost 5 bases, J lost 6 bases, and 8 bases stayed unmatched. The germline gives CDR1 KGHSH, CDR2 LQKENI. CDR3 region: CASSGSGQGRQPQHF. CDR3 DNA: TGTGCCAGCTCAGGATCGGGACAGGGACGTCAGCCCCAGCATTTT.

V usage is TRBV10-3 and J usage is TRBJ2-6; 9 bases agree with TRBD2. This CDR3 has 17 amino acids. V trimming: 4 bases; J trimming: 3 bases; junction bases outside the gene matches: 7. Germline V gene lookup returns CDR1 ENHRY and CDR2 SYGVKD. CDR3 bases: TGTGCCATCAGTGGGGTGGTAGCGGGAGTTGGGGCCAACGTCCTGACTTTC. It specifies CAISGVVAGVGANVLTF.

The V and J genes are TRBV18 and TRBJ2-7, with 9 positions matching TRBD2. The CDR3 runs to 13 residues. From germline, CDR1 is KGHSH and CDR2 LQKENI. Trimming took 2 bases from V and 6 from J; bases not matched to a gene: 2. The CDR3 DNA reads as TGTGCCAGCTCACCAGCGGGAGGGCTCGAGCAGTACTTC. Translating gives CASSPAGGLEQYF.

This clone was picked up a small number of times. The CDR3 DNA follows: TGTGCCAGCAGCCGGGGAACAGGGCTGGCTAATGAAAAACTGTTTTTT. Its translation: CASSRGTGLANEKLFF. The chain links TRBV3-1 (or the pseudogene TRBV3-2) to TRBJ1-4, with a possible D match to TRBD1 (6 bases). CDR3 length equals 16 residues. Trimming stripped 4 bases from V and 3 bases from J, with 15 bases between. Germline loops: CDR1 LGHDT, CDR2 YNNKEL (reference sequence).

The chain joins TRBV4-2 to TRBJ2-2, with 8 bases aligning to TRBD2. The CDR3 contains 15 residues. V shed 3 bases, J shed 5 bases, and the junction held 5 bases outside the gene matches. CDR1 and CDR2 (germline): LGHNA, YNFKEQ. The CDR3 spells CASSQAGGRTGELFF. The CDR3 nucleotides read TGTGCCAGCAGCCAGGCGGGAGGTCGGACCGGGGAGCTGTTTTTT.

In DNA, the CDR3 is TGCGCCAGCAGCTCCGGGGGACGCGGGGGCGTGCAGTACTTC. Its translation: CASSSGGRGGVQYF. The rearrangement links TRBV5-1 to TRBJ2-7; weak D call: TRBD2 (7 bases). Germline CDR1 SGHRS, CDR2 YFSETQ. V was clipped by 3 bases and J by 9 bases, with 19 bases between them. CDR3 length equals 14 residues.

The chain carries TRBV3-1 (or the pseudogene TRBV3-2) and TRBJ1-4; 8 bases agree with TRBD1. The J segment lost 0 bases and the V segment lost 3 bases, leaving 6 bases of the junction unmatched. Germline loops: CDR1 LGHDT, CDR2 YNNKEL (reference sequence). The CDR3 loop spans 17 amino acids. CDR3 residues: CASSQRTGSATNEKLFF. The CDR3 nucleotides are TGTGCCAGCAGCCAGCGGACAGGGAGCGCAACTAATGAAAAACTGTTTTTT.

The V and J genes are TRBV24-1 and TRBJ2-7; TRBD2 matches at 7 bases. V lost 5 bases, J lost 6 bases, and 6 bases stayed unmatched. This CDR3 contains 13 residues. Per the germline V gene, CDR1 is KGHDR and CDR2 is SFDVKD. The CDR3 sequence: CATSGPWGGEQYF. In nucleotides, the CDR3 is TGTGCCACCAGTGGTCCCTGGGGGGGCGAGCAGTACTTC.

V gene TRBV7-2 combines with J gene TRBJ1-3; no reliable D call. V lost 2 bases to trimming and J lost 8 bases, with 10 bases between them. This CDR3 region has 13 residues. Germline V gives CDR1 SGHTA, CDR2 FQGNSA. The CDR3 DNA is TGTGCCAGCAGCTTATCTCTTTGGGACACCATATATTTT. Translated: CASSLSLWDTIYF.